This TCR beta chain was sequenced for a study of T cell responses to AZD1222 COVID-19 vaccine. Points from the study as a whole: Elevations in Spike-specific TCR breadth and depth followed administration of two AZD1222 doses.

This clone was recorded once. No antigen is known for it. Method: immunoSEQ multiplex PCR; TCRdb's copy keeps in-frame clones and lacks some. The data hold 65,000 to 85,000 clones, with 85% to 95% observed a single time. The CDR3 runs to 16 residues. Source: peripheral blood, taken on day 0 of AZD1222 vaccination. V and J are TRBV12-2 and TRBJ2-7; the table calls TRBD1, which could not be checked here. TRBV12-2 is described as a pseudogene. The TCR sequence derives from an adult in good health. The CDR3 is CASRLVGQGEPYEQYF. CDR3 in DNA: TGTGCAAGTCGCTTAGTCGGACAGGGGGAACCCTACGAGCAGTACTTC.